One and the same sample provided the 24 T cell receptor beta chains below, sequenced in a study of blood T cell repertoires in COVID-19. The method was immunoSEQ multiplex PCR; TCRdb's version includes in-frame clones alone and lacks a portion of them. The sample holds under 500,000 clones, roughly nine tenths seen once. Sequences were obtained from PBMCs or T cells enriched from blood (not recorded which). The receptors derive from a woman between 18 and 29 years old with acute COVID-19.

This clone was picked up one time. V is TRBV10-3 and J is TRBJ1-1; 11 positions agree with TRBD1. The CDR3 consists of 16 residues. Germline CDR1 is ENHRY and CDR2 is SYGVKD. The V segment lost 0 bases and the J segment 4 bases; nucleotides outside the gene matches: 4. The CDR3 loop reads CAISESLGTGGTEAFF. The CDR3 DNA is TGTGCCATCAGTGAGTCGTTGGGGACAGGGGGCACTGAAGCTTTCTTT.

This sequence joins TRBV19 and TRBJ2-2; weak D call: TRBD1 (6 bases). Germline lookup yields CDR1 LNHDA and CDR2 SQIVND (reference sequence). V lost 7 bases, J lost 4 bases, and 16 bases lay in between. The CDR3 spans 15 residues. The CDR3 spells CASTILDSFTGELFF. CDR3 sequence (DNA): TGTGCCAGTACCATCTTGGACAGCTTCACCGGGGAGCTGTTTTTT.

The chain employs TRBV19 and TRBJ1-4; 11 bases agree with TRBD1. Germline CDR1 is LNHDA and CDR2 is SQIVND (reference sequence). The CDR3 spans 15 residues. J was trimmed by 7 bases and V by 6 bases; bases with no gene match: 7. In DNA form, the CDR3 reads TGTGCCAGTAGCCGGCCCGGGACAGGGGGTGAAAAACTGTTTTTT. Translating it yields CASSRPGTGGEKLFF.

This rearrangement joins TRBV4-1 to TRBJ1-5; D unresolved. Germline V lookup: CDR1 MGHRA, CDR2 YSYEKL. The germline V and J ends were trimmed by 4 bases and 3 bases, with 10 bases remaining between them. This CDR3 is built from 14 residues. The CDR3 sequence: CASSLEEINQPQHF. CDR3 sequence (DNA): TGCGCCAGCAGCCTTGAGGAGATCAATCAGCCCCAGCATTTT.

V gene TRBV7-9 combines with J gene TRBJ2-7, with 10 bases identical to TRBD1. The CDR3 contains 15 residues. The germline CDR1 and CDR2 sequences are SEHNR and FQNEAQ (reference sequence). The J segment lost 4 bases and the V segment lost 4 bases, leaving 7 bases of the junction unmatched. CDR3 amino acids: CASSSGTGVQYEQYF. The DNA of the CDR3 is TGTGCCAGCAGCTCCGGGACAGGGGTCCAATACGAGCAGTACTTC.

Regarding this clone: The sample holds other DNA sequences that translate to the same CDR3. The CDR3 loop is CASSPDRGGYTF. The CDR3 DNA sequence: TGTGCCAGCTCACCGGACAGGGGTGGCTACACCTTC. This chain connects TRBV18 to TRBJ1-2; TRBD1 agrees at 9 bases. The CDR3 loop spans 12 amino acids. The junction had 0 bases not matched to a gene; V was cut back by 3 bases and J by 7 bases. Germline lookup yields CDR1 KGHSH and CDR2 LQKENI.

V usage is TRBV13 and J usage is TRBJ1-2, with D perhaps matching TRBD1 (6 bases). The CDR3 consists of 16 residues. Deletions cut 4 bases from V and 4 bases from J, with 19 bases between. The V gene's germline CDR1 is PRHDT and CDR2 FYEKMQ (reference sequence). For the CDR3, the DNA is TGTGCCAGCAGCTCACTACCAGGGGCGGCGAGCTATGGCTACACCTTC. It yields the protein CASSSLPGAASYGYTF.

This chain links TRBV29-1 with TRBJ2-5; possibly TRBD1 for D (5 bases). Germline V lookup: CDR1 SQVTM, CDR2 ANQGSEA. V was clipped by 3 bases and J by 4 bases, with 18 bases between them. The CDR3 has 15 residues. The CDR3 nucleotides read TGCAGCGTTGACGGACGTAGGGGATCGGGAGAGACCCAGTACTTC. Its protein product is CSVDGRRGSGETQYF.

V is TRBV7-9 and J is TRBJ1-3, with D tentatively TRBD1 (6 bases). The CDR3 has 17 amino acids. The germline V gene encodes CDR1 SEHNR and CDR2 FQNEAQ (reference sequence). Between the trimmed V and J ends, which lost 10 bases and 2 bases, there was a span of 24 bases. CDR3 sequence: CATKKNKPGHPGNTIYF. CDR3 nucleotide sequence: TGTGCCACCAAGAAAAATAAACCGGGACACCCTGGAAACACCATATATTTT.

The gene calls are TRBV20-1 and TRBJ2-3; 10 bases are shared with TRBD2. In germline, CDR1 is DFQATT, CDR2 SNEGSKA (reference sequence). The CDR3 length is 16 residues. J lost 3 bases, V lost 3 bases, and 9 bases had no gene match. CDR3 loop: CSASMASGGPTDTQYF. The CDR3 nucleotides are TGCAGTGCTAGTATGGCTAGCGGGGGTCCGACAGATACGCAGTATTTT.

The rearrangement links TRBV19 to TRBJ2-1, with TRBD2 identical over 7 bases. V trimming: 5 bases; J trimming: 4 bases; junction bases outside the gene matches: 2. This CDR3 comprises 13 residues. Germline CDR1 is LNHDA and CDR2 is SQIVND (reference sequence). CDR3 residues: CASSGGGYNEQFF. Here the CDR3 DNA reads TGTGCCAGTAGTGGGGGAGGGTACAATGAGCAGTTCTTC.

As for this clone: The junction departs from germline at one end; a sequencing error may be responsible. The rearrangement links TRBV7-7 to TRBJ2-2; tentatively, D is TRBD1 (5 bases). This CDR3 contains 16 residues. In germline, CDR1 is SSHAT, CDR2 FNYEAQ (reference sequence). The CDR3 DNA reads TGTGCTAGCAGCACCGTCGGCAGGGTGAAAGGCGGGGAGCTGTTTTTT. This translates into CASSTVGRVKGGELFF.

This CDR3 is CASSSGLAADTQYF. DNA for the CDR3: TGTGCCAGCAGCTCGGGACTAGCCGCAGATACGCAGTATTTT. The chain is built from TRBV7-2 and TRBJ2-3, with 9 bases that match TRBD2. CDR1 and CDR2 from the germline V gene are SGHTA and FQGNSA. The CDR3 is 14 amino acids. Germline trimming cut 4 bases from V and 4 bases from J; bases unmatched to any gene: 3.

This rearrangement joins TRBV11-2 to TRBJ1-3, with 8 bases aligning to TRBD1. Germline V lookup: CDR1 SGHAT, CDR2 FQNNGV. V gave up 5 bases and J gave up 0 bases; unmatched junction bases: 9. The CDR3 runs to 17 residues. For the CDR3, the DNA is TGTGCCAGCAGCATAGGACAGGGCGCTATCTCTGGAAACACCATATATTTT. Translation: CASSIGQGAISGNTIYF.

This clone has a single count. The chain links TRBV27 to TRBJ1-2, with a weak D call TRBD1 (6 bases). Trimming pared 5 bases from V and 4 bases from J, leaving 17 bases between. This CDR3 has 15 residues. Germline values: CDR1 MNHEY, CDR2 SMNVEV (reference sequence). The CDR3 nucleotides are TGTGCCAGCAGTACCCTAAAACAGGGTTCCTATGGCTACACCTTC. Protein: CASSTLKQGSYGYTF.

The V call is TRBV24-1, the J call TRBJ2-1; D is perhaps TRBD2 (5 bases). Germline CDR1 KGHDR, CDR2 SFDVKD. V gave up 5 bases and J gave up 7 bases, with 11 bases separating them. The CDR3 has 13 amino acids. The DNA for the CDR3 is TGTGCCACCAGTGTGGGAGCGGTAAATGAGCAGTTCTTC. Translated, it gives CATSVGAVNEQFF.

This chain uses TRBV5-4 with TRBJ2-2; 9 positions agree with TRBD1. Germline CDR1 SGHNT, CDR2 YYREEE (reference sequence). V trimming: 4 bases; J trimming: 6 bases; junction bases outside the gene matches: 7. The CDR3 consists of 15 residues. The CDR3 DNA reads as TGTGCCAGCAGCATTGACAGGGGGAAAGCCGGGGAGCTGTTTTTT. This sequence encodes CASSIDRGKAGELFF.

The rearrangement joins TRBV5-1 to TRBJ2-7; TRBD1 aligns across 9 bases. Germline CDR1 reads SGHRS; CDR2 reads YFSETQ. CDR3 length: 18 residues. V shed 0 bases and J 7 bases; nucleotides not matched to a gene: 17. Here the CDR3 reads CASSLAGSSGTGSSEQYF. The CDR3 DNA reads as TGCGCCAGCAGCTTGGCTGGGTCTTCGGGGACAGGGTCCTCGGAGCAGTACTTC.

The chain combines TRBV11-2 with TRBJ2-3, with 7 bases aligning to TRBD2. CDR3 size: 16 residues. V lost 3 bases and J lost 1; bases outside the gene matches: 7. Germline loops: CDR1 SGHAT, CDR2 FQNNGV. DNA for the CDR3: TGTGCCAGCAGCTTGACAGCTCGGGAGGGCACAGATACGCAGTATTTT. This encodes CASSLTAREGTDTQYF.

The rearrangement uses TRBV5-4 and TRBJ1-2; 8 bases are shared with TRBD1. The V and J ends lost 6 bases and 4 bases, in that order; junction bases with no gene match: 11. This CDR3 is 15 amino acids long. The germline CDR1 and CDR2 sequences are SGHNT and YYREEE (reference sequence). The CDR3 protein is CASNGRGQGRYGYTF. CDR3 sequence (DNA): TGTGCCAGCAATGGGCGAGGACAGGGACGCTATGGCTACACCTTC.

The chain employs TRBV28 and TRBJ2-6; no firm D call. Germline V lookup: CDR1 MDHEN, CDR2 SYDVKM. The V gene lost 7 bases and the J gene lost 0 bases, with 10 bases spanning the gap. The CDR3 totals 15 residues. DNA of the CDR3: TGTGCCAGCAAACCAGGCAGCTCTGGGGCCAACGTCCTGACTTTC. Its protein is CASKPGSSGANVLTF.

V usage is TRBV10-3 and J usage is TRBJ1-6, with 9 bases lining up with TRBD1. Germline values: CDR1 ENHRY, CDR2 SYGVKD. V was clipped by 9 bases and J by 7 bases; unmatched bases: 10. There are 15 residues in the CDR3. The CDR3 nucleotides read TGTGCCATTGCACAGGGGGCAGGAAGGAATTCACCCCTCCACTTT. Translating gives CAIAQGAGRNSPLHF.

The V and J genes are TRBV6-5 and TRBJ2-7; 7 bases are a match to TRBD1. With 5 bases clipped from V and 5 bases from J, the junction kept 9 bases outside the gene matches. The CDR3 totals 14 residues. Germline V gene sequence: CDR1 MNHEY, CDR2 SVGAGI. CDR3: CASSQTGSEDEQYF. CDR3 nucleotides: TGTGCCAGCAGTCAGACAGGGAGTGAGGACGAGCAGTACTTC.

This chain uses TRBV28 with TRBJ2-7; 9 nucleotides match TRBD1. In germline, CDR1 is MDHEN, CDR2 SYDVKM. The CDR3 has 15 residues. J gave up 2 bases and V 7 bases, and 9 bases lay outside the gene matches. CDR3 nucleotide sequence: TGTGCCAGCAACCGGGACAGGGCGTCGGCCTACGAGCAGTACTTC. This translates into CASNRDRASAYEQYF.